This T cell receptor beta chain was retrieved from a study of T cells in Graves' hyperthyroidism and ophthalmopathy. Amplified TCR beta CDR3 regions derived from RNA transcripts. The TCR CDR3 was amplified in a first-round RT-PCR using the HTBI primer set. TCRdb re-derived calls from the multiplex PCR reads in MiXCR, one entry per CDR3 protein. Altogether about 300,000 distinct CDR3 sequences are present, roughly 19% being singletons, with the ten largest covering less than 45%. Germline CDR1 is MNHEY and CDR2 is SVGEGT. After removal of 4 bases from V and 6 bases from J, the junction contained 2 bases not matched to a gene. The CDR3 length is 14 residues. This clonotype has just a few counts. This clone may be a read error of a much larger clone one base away.

Specimen: blood. The chain has TRBV6-2 or TRBV6-3 and TRBJ2-1; 11 bases match TRBD2. The sequence was collected from a man aged 45-60 years with Graves' ophthalmopathy. The DNA of the CDR3 is TGTGCCAGCAGTTTTAGCGGGAGGGTCAATGAGCAGTTCTTC. This codes for CASSFSGRVNEQFF.